This T cell receptor (beta chain) comes out of a study of blood T cell repertoires in COVID-19. Study summary: From T cells, B-cell-depleted T cells, or PBMCs came the material, which was cDNA or gDNA.

Some clones are missing from TCRdb's copy, which holds only in-frame ones; the method was immunoSEQ multiplex PCR. Of around 150,000 clones listed, 80% to 95% are singletons. The length of the CDR3 is 17 residues. Per the germline V gene, CDR1 is SEHNR and CDR2 is FQNEAQ (reference sequence). V shed 0 bases and J shed 6 bases, with 15 bases lying between them. The sample was peripheral blood. The chain carries TRBV7-9 and TRBJ1-6; D remains unclear. The sequence derives from a woman aged 60-75 years with COVID-19, enrolled during active disease. The CDR3 spells CASSLAGWGGLNSPLHF. The CDR3 region has the DNA TGTGCCAGCAGCTTAGCAGGCTGGGGAGGCCTTAATTCACCCCTCCACTTT.